The 29 T cell receptor beta chains below were found in one sample sequenced in a study of blood T cell repertoires in COVID-19. Profiled with immunoSEQ multiplex PCR; TCRdb holds only in-frame clones, not every one. The sample lists about 57,000 clones; around 80% were seen once. Sequencing was performed on peripheral blood. These receptors originate from a woman aged 55-75 years with acute or convalescent COVID-19.

The chain combines TRBV19 with TRBJ1-6, with TRBD1 matching over 10 bases. This CDR3 contains 14 residues. Germline V CDR1 and CDR2: LNHDA, SQIVND (reference sequence). V lost 10 bases to trimming and J lost 9 bases; unmatched junction nucleotides: 9. CDR3 in amino acids: CATGQGLLSSPLHF. CDR3 sequence (DNA): TGTGCCACGGGACAGGGGTTGCTCAGTTCACCCCTCCACTTT.

This clone appeared once. The chain couples TRBV5-1 to TRBJ1-1, with D perhaps matching TRBD1 (5 bases). The V end lost 4 bases, the J end lost 7 bases, and 11 bases lay between the germline ends. This CDR3 has 12 residues. Looked up from germline, CDR1 is SGHRS and CDR2 is YFSETQ. The DNA of the CDR3 is TGCGCCAGCAGCCTAGACGGACATGAAGCTTTCTTT. Protein: CASSLDGHEAFF.

This chain uses TRBV18 with TRBJ1-2; a weak D match, TRBD1 (5 bases). The CDR3 is 12 amino acids. The V end lost 6 bases, the J end lost 8 bases, and 13 bases lay between the germline ends. Germline lookup yields CDR1 KGHSH and CDR2 LQKENI. The CDR3 DNA sequence: TGTGCCAGCTCCGAAAAGACAGCCGGCTACACCTTC. Residues: CASSEKTAGYTF.

The sample holds one count of this clone. The chain is built from TRBV6-4 and TRBJ2-2, with D maybe TRBD1 (5 bases). The CDR3 sequence is 14 residues long. Trimming took 6 bases from V and 1 from J, leaving 9 bases between them. Germline loops: CDR1 MRHNA, CDR2 SNTAGT. The CDR3: CASRLTGNTGELFF. CDR3 in DNA: TGTGCCAGCAGACTCACAGGGAACACCGGGGAGCTGTTTTTT.

The CDR3 coding sequence is TGTGCCAGCAGCTTAGTCCTAGCGGGCGAGCAGTTCTTC. It translates to CASSLVLAGEQFF. V usage is TRBV11-2 and J usage is TRBJ2-1; 8 bases map to TRBD2. The CDR3 is 13 amino acids. Trimming at V came to 1 base and at J to 10 bases, leaving 3 bases not matched to a gene. In germline, CDR1 is SGHAT, CDR2 FQNNGV.

This chain links TRBV2 with TRBJ2-2; 11 bases are shared with TRBD2. The CDR3 totals 16 residues. Trimming at V came to 7 bases and at J to 6 bases, leaving 10 bases not matched to a gene. Germline CDR1 SNHLY, CDR2 FYNNEI. The chain's CDR3 is CASKVGTSGGAGELFF. The CDR3 DNA is TGTGCCAGCAAAGTAGGGACTAGCGGAGGGGCCGGGGAGCTGTTTTTT.

The chain joins TRBV27 to TRBJ1-1; no clear D. Germline V gene sequence: CDR1 MNHEY, CDR2 SMNVEV (reference sequence). The CDR3 has 15 residues. The ends were cut back, 9 bases at V and 10 bases at J, with 27 bases in the middle. The CDR3 sequence is CASGPGDSGNRGAFF. The CDR3 DNA is TGTGCCAGTGGGCCCGGCGATTCGGGAAATCGGGGAGCTTTCTTT.

The chain links TRBV5-4 to TRBJ1-2; 10 bases fit TRBD1. The CDR3 runs 14 residues. V shed 4 bases, J shed 6 bases, and the junction held 6 bases outside the gene matches. Germline V gene data show CDR1 as SGHNT and CDR2 as YYREEE (reference sequence). Here the CDR3 DNA reads TGTGCCAGCAGCCGGAAGGGGACAGGGGATGGCTACACCTTC. Encoded protein: CASSRKGTGDGYTF.

This chain connects TRBV29-1 to TRBJ1-4, with 8 bases aligning to TRBD1. The CDR3 totals 14 residues. Germline CDR1 is SQVTM and CDR2 is ANQGSEA. Losses at the gene ends were 1 base for V and 8 bases for J; bases not matched to a gene: 6. DNA for the CDR3: TGCAGCGTTGAAGCACAGGGGGTTGAGGAAAAACTGTTTTTT. This codes for CSVEAQGVEEKLFF.

The chain carries TRBV3-1 (or the pseudogene TRBV3-2) and TRBJ1-5; D remains ambiguous. Germline V gene sequence: CDR1 LGHDT, CDR2 YNNKEL (reference sequence). Trimming cost V 0 bases and J 5 bases, with 5 bases left between them. This CDR3 has 13 amino acids. The CDR3 loop is CASSQDRDQPQHF. CDR3 sequence (DNA): TGTGCCAGCAGCCAAGATCGGGATCAGCCCCAGCATTTT.

This clone was seen once. The chain has TRBV19 and TRBJ2-1; D remains ambiguous. The CDR3 loop spans 12 amino acids. V was pared by 2 bases and J by 4 bases, with 3 bases between. Germline CDR1 is LNHDA and CDR2 is SQIVND (reference sequence). CDR3 region: CASSIQYNEQFF. CDR3 in DNA: TGTGCCAGTAGTATACAATACAATGAGCAGTTCTTC.

This chain connects TRBV4-1 to TRBJ2-2; D is possibly TRBD1 (5 bases). Germline V lookup: CDR1 MGHRA, CDR2 YSYEKL. Trimming left V 4 bases short and J 5 bases short, with 11 bases between. The CDR3 totals 14 residues. CDR3 protein: CASSLGAETGELFF. CDR3 nucleotides: TGCGCCAGCAGCCTAGGGGCGGAAACCGGGGAGCTGTTTTTT.

The J gene is TRBJ2-3, the V gene TRBV21-1; the table's D gene call, TRBD2, was not cross checked with the DNA. TRBV21-1 is designated a pseudogene. The CDR3 is made up of 14 amino acids. CDR3 in amino acids: CASSRTAGGDTQYF. As DNA, the CDR3 is TGTGCCAGCAGCCGGACCGCTGGAGGGGATACGCAGTATTTT.

This chain links TRBV27 with TRBJ1-2; D not resolved. CDR3 length: 12 residues. The V gene's germline CDR1 is MNHEY and CDR2 SMNVEV (reference sequence). Trimming took 4 bases from V and 8 from J, leaving 11 bases between them. The CDR3 is CASSSGVMGYTF. CDR3 DNA: TGTGCCAGCAGTTCCGGGGTAATGGGCTACACCTTC.

V usage is TRBV5-1 and J usage is TRBJ1-5; 7 positions match TRBD1. Trimming cost V 0 bases and J 3 bases; bases outside gene matches: 3. CDR1 is SGHRS, CDR2 YFSETQ, per germline. This CDR3 contains 15 residues. CDR3: CASSLAGQNNQPQHF. The DNA for the CDR3 is TGCGCCAGCAGCTTGGCGGGACAGAACAATCAGCCCCAGCATTTT.

The chain recombines TRBV12-3 or TRBV12-4 with TRBJ2-4; D may be TRBD2 (5 bases). CDR3 length: 13 residues. V lost 6 bases and J lost 8, with 14 bases in between. The CDR3 protein is CASRASLGDIQYF. The DNA for the CDR3 is TGTGCCAGCAGGGCCTCCCTCGGGGACATTCAGTACTTC.

The V and J genes are TRBV6-5 and TRBJ1-4, with D possibly being TRBD1 (5 bases). Trimming shortened V by 5 bases and J by 8 bases, and 15 bases separated the two germline ends. The CDR3 has 14 residues. Germline V gene data show CDR1 as MNHEY and CDR2 as SVGAGI. CDR3 protein: CASSPTVGYEKLFF. As DNA, the CDR3 is TGTGCCAGCAGTCCGACAGTTGGGTACGAAAAACTGTTTTTT.

The V gene is TRBV3-1 (or the pseudogene TRBV3-2), the J gene TRBJ2-7; D remains unclear. CDR3 length: 12 amino acids. Trimming took 0 bases from V and 6 from J, leaving 6 bases between them. Germline V lookup: CDR1 LGHDT, CDR2 YNNKEL (reference sequence). The CDR3 protein is CASSQDSPEQYF. The CDR3 DNA reads as TGTGCCAGCAGCCAAGATTCTCCCGAGCAGTACTTC.

The rearrangement uses TRBV29-1 and TRBJ2-1; TRBD2 matches at 7 bases. V shed 7 bases and J 2 bases; nucleotides not matched to a gene: 20. This CDR3 is 18 amino acids long. Germline lookup yields CDR1 SQVTM and CDR2 ANQGSEA. As DNA, the CDR3 is TGCAGCGCCGCCGGCGTCGAAACCCGGGGGGTCACCTACAATGAGCAGTTCTTC. It codes for CSAAGVETRGVTYNEQFF.

V and J are TRBV5-4 and TRBJ2-2; 9 nucleotides agree with TRBD1. The CDR3 spans 15 residues. Germline CDR1 SGHNT, CDR2 YYREEE (reference sequence). J gave up 7 bases and V 6 bases, and 10 bases lay outside the gene matches. The CDR3 nucleotides are TGTGCCAGCACCTTAGGGGACAGGGTCAGCGGGGAGCTGTTTTTT. It encodes CASTLGDRVSGELFF.

This clone appeared a single time. This chain links TRBV19 with TRBJ1-5; D is unclear. The CDR3 totals 12 residues. Germline loops: CDR1 LNHDA, CDR2 SQIVND (reference sequence). Trimming cost V 5 bases and J 6 bases, with 8 bases left between them. The CDR3 is CASSDPGQPQHF. CDR3 DNA: TGTGCCAGTAGTGACCCAGGTCAGCCCCAGCATTTT.

The CDR3 loop is CAIMQTGSPYEQYF. CDR3 DNA sequence: TGTGCCATCATGCAAACAGGGAGCCCCTACGAGCAGTACTTC. V gene TRBV10-3 combines with J gene TRBJ2-7; D perhaps matches TRBD1 (6 bases). This CDR3 has 14 amino acids. The germline V and J ends were trimmed by 7 bases and 2 bases, with 15 bases remaining between them. Germline lookup yields CDR1 ENHRY and CDR2 SYGVKD.

The chain combines TRBV6-1 with TRBJ1-5; D unclear. Germline V gene sequence: CDR1 MNHNS, CDR2 SASEGT. This CDR3 is built from 16 residues. Trimming removed 1 base at V and 1 base at J, with 11 bases between. CDR3 sequence (DNA): TGTGCCAGCAGTGAAGACCCGGTGCGGAGCAATCAGCCCCAGCATTTT. This codes for CASSEDPVRSNQPQHF.

This chain uses TRBV4-1 with TRBJ1-1; unclear D gene. Trimming pared 6 bases from V and 4 bases from J, leaving 18 bases between. The CDR3 runs to 15 residues. The germline V gene encodes CDR1 MGHRA and CDR2 YSYEKL. CDR3 loop: CASRSAQWSSTEAFF. CDR3 DNA: TGCGCCAGCAGATCCGCTCAATGGAGTAGCACTGAAGCTTTCTTT.

V usage is TRBV15 and J usage is TRBJ2-3; D gene uncertain. The germline V gene encodes CDR1 LNHNV and CDR2 YYDKDF (reference sequence). Trimming removed 0 bases from V and 0 bases from J, with 16 bases in between. CDR3 size: 18 residues. The chain's CDR3 is CATSRDRRTKLSTDTQYF. The CDR3 region has the DNA TGTGCCACCAGCAGAGATCGGCGAACTAAACTTAGCACAGATACGCAGTATTTT.

This chain connects TRBV7-2 to TRBJ2-1, with D perhaps matching TRBD2 (6 bases). Trimming took off 6 bases at V and 0 bases at J, with 12 bases between the two ends. Germline loops: CDR1 SGHTA, CDR2 FQGNSA. There are 15 residues in the CDR3. CDR3 bases: TGTGCCAGCAGGATAGCCGGGAGCTCCTACAATGAGCAGTTCTTC. Protein sequence: CASRIAGSSYNEQFF.

This clone was recorded once. The chain links TRBV5-1 to TRBJ1-1; possible D gene TRBD1, 6 bases. Germline CDR1 is SGHRS and CDR2 is YFSETQ. The CDR3 is made up of 14 amino acids. The germline V and J ends were trimmed by 2 bases and 6 bases, with 14 bases remaining between them. CDR3 nucleotide sequence: TGCGCCAGCAGCTTAGACGGGCAGGGGTCTGAAGCTTTCTTT. It is translated as CASSLDGQGSEAFF.

V is TRBV24-1 and J is TRBJ1-2, with 9 bases fitting TRBD1. V was pared by 9 bases and J by 9 bases, with 10 bases of the junction left unmatched. The CDR3 spans 13 residues. Germline CDR1 is KGHDR and CDR2 is SFDVKD. This chain's CDR3 is CATAGQGAGSYTF. In DNA form, the CDR3 reads TGTGCCACCGCGGGACAGGGCGCCGGGAGCTACACCTTC.

The rearrangement links TRBV27 to TRBJ1-2; D is unresolved. CDR1 is MNHEY and CDR2 is SMNVEV in the germline V gene (reference sequence). The CDR3 consists of 14 residues. Trimming stripped 5 bases from V and 4 bases from J, with 14 bases between. CDR3 loop: CASSPRQAGYGYTF. The CDR3 nucleotides read TGTGCCAGCAGTCCCAGGCAGGCCGGCTATGGCTACACCTTC.